The rows below give T cell receptor beta chains drawn from one sample of a study of shared clonotypes between healthy human individuals. TCRdb's copy holds only in-frame clones and misses some; the assay was immunoSEQ multiplex PCR. The table has about a million clones, approximately 76% seen once. What was sequenced was memory CD4+ T cells sorted from blood. The receptors were gathered from a young man in good health. Each CDR3 is given with its conserved first and last residue. D genes are given only for firm matches. Not every row has a clone size; where given, it reads once, few, many or a size class.

V gene	clone size	D gene	J gene	CDR3 protein	CDR3 DNA
TRBV5-1	NA	TRBD1	TRBJ1-1	CASSSPGTVGTEAFF	TGCGCCAGCAGCAGCCCCGGGACAGTGGGGACTGAAGCTTTCTTT
TRBV5-1	many	TRBD1	TRBJ2-5	CASSTRQGAETQYF	TGCGCCAGCAGCACAAGACAGGGGGCCGAGACCCAGTACTTC
TRBV29-1	NA	NA	TRBJ2-7	CSVQEASYEQYF	TGCAGCGTTCAGGAAGCCTCCTACGAGCAGTACTTC
TRBV6-1	once	NA	TRBJ1-6	CASSDFPSPLHF	TGTGCCAGCAGTGACTTTCCTTCACCCCTCCACTTT
TRBV28	NA	TRBD1	TRBJ2-7	CASRGQGRIPYEQYF	TGTGCCAGCAGGGGACAGGGGCGGATCCCATACGAGCAGTACTTC
TRBV5-1	many	TRBD2	TRBJ2-2	CASSLIGGLAGPQNTGELFF	TGCGCCAGCAGCTTGATAGGAGGACTAGCGGGTCCCCAGAACACCGGGGAGCTGTTTTTT
TRBV27	few	TRBD1	TRBJ2-4	CASSHDRGKAKNIQYF	TGTGCCAGCAGCCACGACAGGGGGAAGGCCAAAAACATTCAGTACTTC
TRBV11-2	NA	TRBD1	TRBJ1-1	CASSLAEGATEAFF	TGTGCCAGCAGCTTAGCCGAGGGGGCCACTGAAGCTTTCTTT
TRBV11-3	few	NA	TRBJ1-1	CASSLYPNTEAFF	TGTGCCAGCAGCTTATATCCGAACACTGAAGCTTTCTTT
TRBV7-2	NA	NA	TRBJ2-7	CASSSGQIREQYF	TGTGCCAGCAGCTCGGGACAAATACGCGAGCAGTACTTC
TRBV5-4	NA	NA	TRBJ2-4	CASSLMTAEGLLAKNIQYF	TGTGCCAGCAGCTTAATGACCGCCGAGGGGCTCCTAGCCAAAAACATTCAGTACTTC
TRBV27	NA	NA	TRBJ1-5	CASRDARGGNQPQHF	TGTGCCAGCAGAGACGCGAGGGGGGGCAATCAGCCCCAGCATTTT
TRBV7-9	few	NA	TRBJ1-2	CASSSNTPLYGYTF	TGTGCCAGCTCGTCTAATACACCCCTTTATGGCTACACCTTC
TRBV7-9	NA	NA	TRBJ1-6	CASSSVGKVRF	TGTGCCAGCAGCTCTGTCGGGAAGGTGCGCTTT
TRBV29-1	NA	NA	TRBJ2-1	CSAARASGEQFF	TGCAGCGCTGCCAGGGCGTCGGGCGAGCAGTTCTTC
TRBV10-2	NA	NA	TRBJ1-5	CASSMDRRNSNQPQHF	TGCGCCAGCAGTATGGACAGAAGAAATAGCAATCAGCCCCAGCATTTT
TRBV5-1	NA	NA	TRBJ1-2	CASSLVEQANYGYTF	TGCGCCAGCAGCTTGGTCGAACAAGCTAACTATGGCTACACCTTC
TRBV18	NA	NA	TRBJ1-1	CASSAGQNTEAFF	TGTGCCAGCTCTGCCGGACAGAACACTGAAGCTTTCTTT
TRBV5-1	NA	NA	TRBJ1-2	CASSSGAFNYGYTF	TGCGCCAGCAGCTCCGGGGCCTTTAACTATGGCTACACCTTC